This entry lists 26 T cell receptor beta chains sequenced from one sample in a study of Graves' ophthalmopathy and Graves' hyperthyroidism. Amplified material comprised TCR beta CDR3 regions derived from RNA transcripts. First-round RT-PCR employed HTBI primers, with a second-round multiplex PCR after it. Each CDR3 protein gets one entry after TCRdb re-called the multiplex PCR reads with MiXCR. The data show about 400,000 distinct CDR3 sequences, around 17% seen once. The source material was peripheral blood. These receptors came from a young woman with Graves' ophthalmopathy.

This clonotype came up many times. V usage is TRBV15 and J usage is TRBJ2-5; 7 positions match TRBD1. Looked up from germline, CDR1 is LNHNV and CDR2 is YYDKDF (reference sequence). CDR3 length equals 16 residues. Trimming took 0 bases from V and 2 from J; bases not matched to a gene: 6. This CDR3 reads CATSRDYGQEQETQYF. The CDR3 DNA is TGTGCCACCAGCAGAGATTACGGACAGGAGCAAGAGACCCAGTACTTC.

In this sample, this clonotype turned up many times. The V call is TRBV20-1, the J call TRBJ2-7, with 7 bases matching TRBD2. CDR1 and CDR2 from the germline V gene are DFQATT and SNEGSKA (reference sequence). V shed 4 bases, J shed 2 bases, and the junction held 5 bases outside the gene matches. This CDR3 spans 13 amino acids. Here the CDR3 reads CSATLGGAYEQYF. The CDR3 region has the DNA TGCAGTGCTACTCTTGGGGGGGCCTACGAGCAGTACTTC.

This clonotype appeared many times. The chain has TRBV19 and TRBJ1-5; D is uncertain. Germline assignment: CDR1 LNHDA and CDR2 SQIVND (reference sequence). The CDR3 sequence is 15 residues long. Deletions cut 1 base from V and 5 bases from J, with 12 bases between. The CDR3: CASSIGELAYQPQHF. Here the CDR3 DNA reads TGTGCCAGTAGTATAGGGGAACTTGCCTATCAGCCCCAGCATTTT.

This clonotype was found many times. The V gene is TRBV27, the J gene TRBJ2-7; D not resolved. The CDR3 runs 14 residues. Trimming cost V 5 bases and J 2 bases, with 13 bases left between them. CDR1 is MNHEY, CDR2 SMNVEV, per germline (reference sequence). The CDR3, as DNA: TGTGCCAGCAGTCTCGGATGGCAGGCCTACGAGCAGTACTTC. It yields the protein CASSLGWQAYEQYF.

This clonotype came up many times. The chain uses TRBV6-1 and TRBJ1-1; the D gene is possibly TRBD1 (5 bases). With 2 bases removed from V and 0 bases from J, the gap between germline ends came to 7 bases. CDR3 length equals 14 residues. From germline, CDR1 is MNHNS and CDR2 SASEGT. CDR3 region: CASSESGLNTEAFF. CDR3 in DNA: TGTGCCAGCAGTGAATCGGGACTGAACACTGAAGCTTTCTTT.

This clonotype appeared many times. The V call is TRBV28, the J call TRBJ2-7, with D tentatively TRBD1 or TRBD2 (5 bases each). Trimming shortened V by 5 bases and J by 3 bases, and 14 bases separated the two germline ends. This CDR3 contains 14 residues. Germline-derived CDR1 and CDR2 are MDHEN and SYDVKM. Here the CDR3 DNA reads TGTGCCAGCAGTGCTCTGGGACGGAGCTACGAGCAGTACTTC. Protein sequence: CASSALGRSYEQYF.

This clonotype appeared many times. The V call is TRBV28, the J call TRBJ2-5; 9 bases are a match to TRBD1. The CDR3 runs to 17 residues. The ends lost 4 bases at V and 3 bases at J; junction bases unmatched: 12. Germline CDR1 and CDR2: MDHEN and SYDVKM. CDR3 residues: CASSSANPGQGKETQYF. In DNA form, the CDR3 reads TGTGCCAGCAGTTCCGCGAATCCGGGACAGGGAAAAGAGACCCAGTACTTC.

This clonotype showed up many times. This chain connects TRBV12-3 or TRBV12-4 to TRBJ1-1; the match to TRBD1 covers 7 bases. The V segment lost 5 bases and the J segment 1 base; nucleotides outside the gene matches: 7. This CDR3 is built from 15 residues. CDR3 in amino acids: CASSTQTGTNTEAFF. In DNA form, the CDR3 reads TGTGCCAGCAGTACGCAGACAGGGACGAACACTGAAGCTTTCTTT.

This clonotype has ten or more counts. The rearrangement links TRBV12-3 or TRBV12-4 to TRBJ2-5; either TRBD1 or TRBD2 may supply D (6 bases each). V lost 6 bases to trimming and J lost 5 bases, with 7 bases between them. This CDR3 comprises 11 residues. CDR3 region: CASRGGETQYF. In DNA form, the CDR3 reads TGTGCCAGCAGAGGGGGGGAGACCCAGTACTTC.

This clonotype was picked up many times. The V gene is TRBV4-1, the J gene TRBJ1-6, with a possible D match to TRBD1 (5 bases). The V and J ends lost 1 base and 10 bases respectively, with 11 bases between them. Germline-derived CDR1 and CDR2 are MGHRA and YSYEKL. The CDR3 spans 14 residues. In DNA form, the CDR3 reads TGCGCCAGCAGCCAAGCTTTGGGGGGATCACCCCTCCACTTT. Protein: CASSQALGGSPLHF.

This clonotype has a count of ten or more. V gene TRBV28 combines with J gene TRBJ2-2, with D tentatively TRBD2 (7 bases). CDR1 is MDHEN and CDR2 is SYDVKM in the germline V gene. V was trimmed by 8 bases and J by 6 bases, leaving 25 bases between them. CDR3 length: 17 amino acids. DNA of the CDR3: TGTGCCAGCGCCTGGCGCGGGGGCCAGATCATCGCCGGGGAGCTGTTTTTT. This encodes CASAWRGGQIIAGELFF.

This clonotype has at least ten counts. V usage is TRBV20-1 and J usage is TRBJ2-2; no clear D. Trimming removed 6 bases at V and 2 bases at J, with 13 bases between. CDR1 DFQATT and CDR2 SNEGSKA come from the germline V gene (reference sequence). The CDR3 totals 14 residues. CDR3: CSAPTQYNTGELFF. For the CDR3, the DNA is TGCAGTGCCCCTACTCAATACAACACCGGGGAGCTGTTTTTT.

There are many counts of this clonotype. The genes are TRBV11-2 and TRBJ2-7; D possibly uses TRBD1 or TRBD2 (6 bases each). This CDR3 is 16 amino acids long. The germline V gene has CDR1 SGHAT and CDR2 FQNNGV. Trimming shortened V by 1 base and J by 5 bases, and 18 bases separated the two germline ends. CDR3 loop: CASSLVRGADYHEQYF. The CDR3 coding sequence is TGTGCCAGCAGCTTAGTCAGGGGCGCGGACTACCACGAGCAGTACTTC.

This chain uses TRBV20-1 with TRBJ2-7, with 10 bases matching TRBD2. V lost 1 base to trimming and J lost 1 base; unmatched junction nucleotides: 13. The germline V gene has CDR1 DFQATT and CDR2 SNEGSKA (reference sequence). The CDR3 runs to 18 residues. CDR3 in amino acids: CSARGGGLAGAYSYEQYF. CDR3 nucleotide sequence: TGCAGTGCTAGAGGAGGAGGGCTAGCGGGAGCATATTCCTACGAGCAGTACTTC.

This clonotype was counted ten times or more. The V and J genes are TRBV20-1 and TRBJ2-2, with TRBD2 matching 8 bases. The CDR3 runs 15 residues. The V segment lost 3 bases and the J segment 4 bases; nucleotides outside the gene matches: 7. Germline CDR1 is DFQATT and CDR2 is SNEGSKA (reference sequence). The CDR3 reads CSASGTRWPTGELFF. The CDR3 nucleotides are TGCAGTGCTAGTGGGACTAGATGGCCCACCGGGGAGCTGTTTTTT.

This clonotype was detected ten times or more. A much larger clone lies one base from this, so it may be a read error. The V gene is TRBV29-1, the J gene TRBJ2-5; perhaps TRBD2 as D (6 bases). CDR3 length: 13 amino acids. Germline CDR1 SQVTM, CDR2 ANQGSEA. CDR3 nucleotide sequence: TGCGGCGTGGGGGGTCCAGGGACAGAGACCCAGTACTTC. It specifies CGVGGPGTETQYF.

This clonotype was observed many times. The chain has TRBV6-1 and TRBJ1-1; D may be TRBD1 (6 bases). There are 15 residues in the CDR3. Germline CDR1 reads MNHNS; CDR2 reads SASEGT. V dropped 3 bases and J dropped 0 bases, with 11 bases sitting between them. The CDR3 DNA reads as TGTGCCAGCAGTGAGAGAGACAGGTTGAACACTGAAGCTTTCTTT. This sequence encodes CASSERDRLNTEAFF.

This clonotype appeared many times. V is TRBV27 and J is TRBJ2-7; D gene uncertain. The CDR3 totals 15 residues. Trimming shortened V by 6 bases and J by 0 bases, and 15 bases separated the two germline ends. Germline V CDR1 and CDR2: MNHEY, SMNVEV (reference sequence). The CDR3 loop is CASSPITSSSYEQYF. The CDR3 DNA is TGTGCCAGCAGCCCAATAACCTCGAGCTCCTACGAGCAGTACTTC.

The table lists this clonotype with many counts. The CDR3 sequence: CASSVRPRQGSQETQYF. In DNA form, the CDR3 reads TGTGCCAGCAGCGTACGGCCCAGACAAGGGAGCCAAGAGACCCAGTACTTC. This sequence joins TRBV9 and TRBJ2-5, with TRBD2 as a possible D gene (5 bases). CDR1 is SGDLS, CDR2 YYNGEE, per germline. The length of the CDR3 is 17 residues. V lost 1 base, J lost 1 base, and 17 bases lay in between.

This clonotype appeared many times. For the CDR3, the DNA is TGTGCCAGCAGCCCACGACAGGGGGCTTCTTTTGGTTCTGTGGAGACCCAGTACTTC. Amino acids: CASSPRQGASFGSVETQYF. The genes are TRBV11-1 and TRBJ2-5, with 10 bases that match TRBD1. Unmatched junction bases numbered 20, after V lost 5 bases and J lost 5 bases. This CDR3 has 19 amino acids. The germline gives CDR1 SGHAT, CDR2 FQDESV (reference sequence).

This clonotype was seen ten or more times. The chain employs TRBV18 and TRBJ2-5; D perhaps matches TRBD2 (6 bases). The CDR3 runs to 14 residues. Germline V CDR1 and CDR2: KGHSH, LQKENI. Trimming removed 6 bases from V and 5 bases from J, with 16 bases in between. CDR3 protein: CASSSNRGMETQYF. The CDR3 DNA sequence: TGTGCCAGCTCCTCCAACCGGGGGATGGAGACCCAGTACTTC.

This clonotype appeared many times. CDR3 nucleotide sequence: TGTGCCAGCAGTGGGCTCTCCAGGGGGAACACTGAAGCTTTCTTT. Translation gives CASSGLSRGNTEAFF. The chain carries TRBV2 and TRBJ1-1, with D possibly being TRBD1 (6 bases). The CDR3 has 15 amino acids. Germline CDR1 is SNHLY and CDR2 is FYNNEI. V lost 4 bases and J 1 base, leaving 13 bases between the germline ends.

The chain combines TRBV12-3 or TRBV12-4 with TRBJ2-7, with 7 bases matching TRBD2. V shed 8 bases and J 0 bases; nucleotides not matched to a gene: 7. The CDR3 consists of 14 residues. As DNA, the CDR3 is TGTGCCAGCGGGAGAGCGGGGTACTCCTACGAGCAGTACTTC. This codes for CASGRAGYSYEQYF.

This clonotype was seen at least ten times. The CDR3 loop reads CASSVTGRINTEAFF. CDR3 nucleotide sequence: TGTGCCAGCAGCGTTACAGGGAGAATCAACACTGAAGCTTTCTTT. The chain joins TRBV9 to TRBJ1-1, with D maybe TRBD1 (6 bases). Germline CDR1 and CDR2: SGDLS and YYNGEE. This CDR3 has 15 residues. V was clipped by 2 bases and J by 2 bases, with 13 bases between them. Based on the CDR3 plus reference TRBV9 and TRBJ1-1, the full variable domain is DSGVTQTPKHLITATGQRVTLRCSPRSGDLSVYWYQQSLDQGLQFLIQYYNGEERAKGNILERFSAQQFPDLHSELNLSSLELGDSALYFCASSVTGRINTEAFFGQGTRLTVV.

This clonotype has at least ten counts. This chain joins TRBV2 and TRBJ2-4; D remains ambiguous. Per germline, CDR1 SNHLY and CDR2 FYNNEI. The V and J ends lost 4 bases and 0 bases respectively, with 4 bases between them. This CDR3 has 13 residues. This CDR3 reads CASSGEAKNIQYF. The CDR3 region has the DNA TGTGCCAGCAGTGGCGAAGCCAAAAACATTCAGTACTTC.

About this clonotype itself: A much larger clone differs by one base, so this may be a read error. V is TRBV9 and J is TRBJ1-1; TRBD1 is a possible D gene (6 bases). Germline V CDR1 and CDR2: SGDLS, YYNGEE. This CDR3 contains 15 residues. Trimming took off 0 bases at V and 11 bases at J, with 20 bases between the two ends. The CDR3 nucleotides are TGTGCCAGCAGCGTAGGCCCCCTCAGGGGCCGTCAGGCTTTCTTT. The encoded protein is CASSVGPLRGRQAFF.